The present T cell receptor (beta chain) was sequenced within a study of tumor-infiltrating lymphocytes in primary liver carcinoma (TCRdb year 2017). In terms of the full investigation: Hepatocellular carcinoma (four) or combined HCC and intrahepatic cholangiocarcinoma (one) was present in the five patients, who were three men and two women aged 30 to 69 years. Tumors of the five patients were stage T1-T3 N0M0 with maximum diameters of roughly 4.2 to 10 cm. Technical replicate repertoires showed high reproducibility, with mean shared-clone rates roughly 0.88 and correlation coefficients above 0.95. Roughly 3.65 to 7.13 million productive TCRbeta reads were obtained per sample, and no significant difference in read depth was found between tissue types. A total of 35 specimens from 5 patients went through TCRbeta repertoire sequencing, namely 25 tumor regions, 5 adjacent noncancerous liver tissues and 5 peripheral blood samples. Across five regions of each liver tumor, along with adjacent normal tissue and blood, the study brought together TCRbeta repertoire sequencing, expression microarrays and whole-exome sequencing. The study at large found these results: Bulk unsorted samples precluded comparing CD4+ and CD8+ T cell repertoires. Because sequencing covered only the TCR beta chain and unpaired alpha chains were not captured, true repertoire diversity is likely underestimated. Pairs of tumor regions showed greater repertoire overlap (mean 36%) than tumor-adjacent pairs (roughly 17%) or tumor-blood pairs (approximately 14%), which is consistent with antigen-driven expansion. With just a few patients in the study, the authors point out that the findings should be validated in a larger study. A significantly larger repertoire fraction was made up by the top 250 clones in tumors than in blood (p = 0.039).

Total RNA and DNA were co-extracted without cell sorting from about 19-30 mg of bulk tissue using the AllPrep DNA/RNA mini kit. Roughly five patients with histopathologically diagnosed primary liver carcinoma underwent surgical resection in China between late 2015 and March 2016. Patients had chronic HBV infection and were treatment-naive at sampling. Fresh tumor and adjacent tissue pieces were bisected, with one half stored in RNAlater at -80 degrees C and the other half sent for histology. Regarding this clonotype: The antigen it binds to is not known. There are no base qualities to consult, and no much larger clone falls within one base.

Using a constant-region primer and ProtoScript II reverse transcriptase, TCRbeta-specific cDNA was reverse-transcribed from around 500 ng total RNA. Construction of the TCRbeta libraries relied on three nested rounds of multiplex PCR, following a slightly modified ARM-PCR procedure. Each of the first two PCR rounds ran for approximately 10 cycles using multiplex TRBV1-TRBV30 forward primers together with a Cbeta reverse primer. Sample barcodes and Illumina adapters were added in a final 25-cycle PCR with Deep VentR polymerase. Amplicons of 200-500 bp were gel-purified with a QIAquick gel extraction kit before sequencing. TCRbeta amplicons were sequenced on an Illumina HiSeq 2500 with 250-bp paired-end reads. On the study's bioinformatics: Reads were quality-trimmed with Trimmomatic v0.33, and paired reads were merged with FLASH v1.2.11 to recover full CDR3 sequences. MiGEC v1.2.1b assigned V, D and J germline segments to the rearranged TCRbeta sequences. Clonotype statistics and Shannon-Wiener diversity indices were computed with VDJtools v1.0.0. To reduce sampling bias, subsequent analyses other than the diversity analysis used only the 250 most abundant clonotypes in each sample. TCRdb handled the public reads itself, with Q25 trimming in fastp and clone calling in MiXCR, and kept productive beta chains. Rows merge per CDR3 protein into single entries with the most common DNA and genes. TCRdb's processing, not the study's, gives the V and J calls here. In this sample the table shows roughly 120,000 distinct CDR3 sequences, under 70% of which occur a single time. Of the sample, 8.1% falls within the top ten clones.

From the cysteine through the phenylalanine, the CDR3 covers 18 amino acids. This entry keeps only the CDR3 DNA: 54 bases, framed from base 1. V is trimmed back by 10 bases and J by 0 bases, and the junction contains 17 bases that no gene match accounts for. From the germline V gene, CDR1 is ENHRY and CDR2 is SYGVKD. Material for sequencing was tumor-adjacent normal liver tissue. This TCR was recovered from a woman aged 55-75 years with primary liver carcinoma and hepatitis B virus infection. The chain is made from TRBV10-3 and TRBJ2-2; the junction holds 7 bases that match TRBD2. The DNA is as follows: TGTGCCACCAGGGAGTTCGGACTAGAGAAGACGAACACCGGGGAGCTGTTTTTT. Its coded protein is CATREFGLEKTNTGELFF.